This T cell receptor beta chain was recovered during a study of monozygotic twins with inflammatory bowel disease. Each TCR library used 3500 ng of total RNA. TCRdb re-called the 5' RACE reads and gives one entry per CDR3 protein, without DNA. This listing includes roughly 320,000 distinct CDR3 sequences. Blood samples measuring roughly 2.6 ml were taken per donor. Whole blood, unsorted for T cells, was the source of total RNA. The CDR3 runs to 14 residues. V gene TRBV12-3 or TRBV12-4 combines with J gene TRBJ2-5; the TCRdb call, TRBD1, lacks DNA for checking. Sequenced sample: blood. This receptor was taken from a human donor with ulcerative colitis or Crohn's disease, or a healthy co-twin of an affected twin (not recorded which). CDR3 sequence: CASNQVWDSETQYF.